The count of the clone carrying this T cell receptor beta chain is one. The source of the sample is a study of blood T cell repertoires in COVID-19. TCRdb keeps only in-frame clones here, not all; method: immunoSEQ multiplex PCR. The sample contains 80,000 to 100,000 clones, about four fifths of which appear only once. This CDR3 is 14 amino acids long. Germline CDR1 LNHDA, CDR2 SQIVND (reference sequence). The trim removed 1 base at V and 7 bases at J, leaving 1 base unmatched. This receptor was identified in a man in his sixties or seventies with acute or convalescent COVID-19. This chain connects TRBV19 to TRBJ1-5; 10 nucleotides align to TRBD1. The source material was peripheral blood. The CDR3 loop reads CASSIGGQGQPQHF. CDR3 DNA sequence: TGTGCCAGTAGTATAGGGGGACAGGGGCAGCCCCAGCATTTT.